The clone carrying this TCR beta chain occurred many times. Its antigen is still unknown. Read sequence stops 3 residues before the CDR3 end, and the germline J gene provides the missing end. The data were obtained in a study of T cell clonality in common variable immunodeficiency. Findings and caveats of the study: Common variable immunodeficiency TCR beta sequences reportedly had fewer deletions and N-nucleotide insertions.

Heparinized whole blood, about 4.5 to 9 ml, came from each donor. Measured with immunoSEQ multiplex PCR; TCRdb has only the in-frame clones, and not every one. The sample shows tens of thousands of clones, none of them appearing just once. CDR1 is LNHDA, CDR2 SQIVND, per germline (reference sequence). The CDR3 extends over 15 amino acids. J lost 8 bases, V lost 6 bases, and 10 bases had no gene match. This chain joins TRBV19 and TRBJ1-4; 9 nucleotides align to TRBD1. The sequence was collected from a person between 18 and 75 years old in good health. Specimen: peripheral blood mononuclear cells. The covered CDR3 bases are TGTGCCAGTAGCGGGCGGACAGGGGTCGGAGAAAAA. Protein sequence: CASSGRTGVGEK. In full, the CDR3 reads CASSGRTGVGEKLFF.